This note documents a single TCR beta chain sequence. Its matching antigen is unknown. The CDR3 spans 14 residues. V shed 4 bases and J shed 6 bases, with 16 bases lying between them. Germline V gene data show CDR1 as SQVTM and CDR2 as ANQGSEA. This sample is part of a study of T cell responses to AZD1222 COVID-19 vaccine. Libraries were prepared by immunoSEQ multiplex PCR; TCRdb keeps only in-frame clonotypes and omits some of them. The table records approximately 170,000 clones, 85% to 95% of them present only once. Some second doses came at about 4 weeks and others at about 12 weeks; these were pooled. General observations from the study: Compared with day 0, the breadth and depth of the Spike-specific TCR repertoire rose significantly after two doses of AZD1222. Mapped onto spike, vaccine-associated CD4 TCRs spanned it and were dominant at 160-218 and 743-854.

Sample: peripheral blood, taken 28 days after the second AZD1222 dose. The TCR originated in an adult who received the AZD1222 COVID-19 vaccine. The rearrangement uses TRBV29-1 and TRBJ2-1; TRBD1 is a possible D gene (5 bases). CDR3 DNA: TGCAGCGTTGCCGAGCAGGGAAGAAGCAATGAGCAGTTCTTC. Protein: CSVAEQGRSNEQFF.